A selection of T cell receptor beta chains follows, all from one sample in a study of shared clonotypes between healthy human individuals. Profiling relied on immunoSEQ multiplex PCR, and the TCRdb table lists in-frame clones only, not all of them. The table includes around 2.1 million clones, 93% detected once. Sequencing used naive CD8+ T cells from PBMCs. The origin of the receptors is a man younger than 35 in good health. Some clones in this sample may be carry-over from other donors' samples. The CDR3 runs from the conserved cysteine through the conserved F or W. A D gene is named only where the DNA matches it firmly. Only part of the rows carry a size: once, few, many, or a class if the clone is expanded.

size,D,V,J,CDR3,DNA
once,TRBD2,TRBV15,TRBJ2-4,CATSRSGTRLAKNIQYF,TGTGCCACCAGCAGATCCGGGACTAGACTAGCCAAAAACATTCAGTACTTC
-,-,TRBV28,TRBJ2-5,CASSPPTFYQETQYF,TGTGCCAGCAGCCCACCTACGTTCTACCAAGAGACCCAGTACTTC
-,-,TRBV9,TRBJ2-6,CASSEGDSGANVLTF,TGTGCCAGCAGCGAAGGCGACTCTGGGGCCAACGTCCTGACTTTC
-,TRBD1,TRBV2,TRBJ1-4,CASSPRGQGTNEKLFF,TGTGCCAGCAGTCCCCGGGGACAGGGAACTAATGAAAAACTGTTTTTT
-,-,TRBV27,TRBJ2-1,CASSPNTGTLQNEQFF,TGTGCCAGCAGCCCAAATACCGGGACTCTCCAGAATGAGCAGTTCTTC
-,TRBD1,TRBV7-2,TRBJ1-3,CASSPGQGENSGNTIYF,TGTGCCAGCAGCCCGGGACAGGGGGAGAACTCTGGAAACACCATATATTTT
once,-,TRBV9,TRBJ2-1,CASSVEEGVVNEQFF,TGTGCCAGCAGCGTAGAGGAGGGAGTGGTCAATGAGCAGTTCTTC
-,-,TRBV18,TRBJ2-7,CASSPAWEALWEQYF,TGTGCCAGCTCACCAGCATGGGAAGCCCTATGGGAGCAGTACTTC
-,-,TRBV27,TRBJ2-1,CASSRTWSSYNEQFF,TGTGCCAGCAGCCGCACGTGGAGCTCCTACAATGAGCAGTTCTTC
-,TRBD1,TRBV10-3,TRBJ1-3,CAITSDRGPRENTIYF,TGTGCCATCACCAGCGACAGGGGGCCTAGGGAAAACACCATATATTTT
-,-,TRBV28,TRBJ2-2,CASSPHYTGRTGELFF,TGTGCCAGCAGCCCTCACTACACTGGACGCACCGGGGAGCTGTTTTTT
-,TRBD2,TRBV4-1,TRBJ2-1,CASSQDGLGVREQFF,TGCGCCAGCAGCCAAGATGGACTAGGGGTCCGTGAGCAGTTCTTC
-,-,TRBV5-4,TRBJ2-2,CASSSTPTDVGSHTGELFF,TGTGCCAGCAGCTCAACCCCTACCGACGTCGGGAGTCACACCGGGGAGCTGTTTTTT
-,-,TRBV19,TRBJ1-5,CASSIPNQPQHF,TGTGCCAGTAGTATACCGAATCAGCCCCAGCATTTT
-,-,TRBV11-2,TRBJ2-2,CASSLVKGEGTGELFF,TGTGCCAGCAGCTTAGTTAAGGGGGAGGGCACCGGGGAGCTGTTTTTT
-,TRBD1,TRBV9,TRBJ1-5,CASSEGQKNQPQHF,TGTGCCAGCAGCGAGGGACAGAAGAATCAGCCCCAGCATTTT
-,TRBD1,TRBV7-9,TRBJ1-1,CAAGGGGGTEAFF,TGTGCCGCAGGGGGCGGGGGAGGCACTGAAGCTTTCTTT
-,TRBD1,TRBV6-5,TRBJ2-7,CASSYRDRVYEQYF,TGTGCCAGCAGTTACAGGGACAGGGTGTACGAGCAGTACTTC
-,-,TRBV4-1,TRBJ1-2,CASSQLPGVDGYTF,TGCGCCAGCAGCCAGCTGCCAGGGGTTGATGGCTACACCTTC
-,-,TRBV2,TRBJ2-7,CASSGRSYEQYF,TGTGCCAGCAGCGGACGGTCCTACGAGCAGTACTTC
-,-,TRBV11-2,TRBJ2-2,CASSFRGINTGELFF,TGTGCCAGCAGCTTCCGGGGGATTAACACCGGGGAGCTGTTTTTT
once,-,TRBV7-6,TRBJ2-5,CASSPLGGLEETQYF,TGTGCCAGCAGCCCACTGGGTGGCTTGGAGGAGACCCAGTACTTC
-,TRBD2,TRBV5-6,TRBJ2-1,CASSLWEGRTYNEQFF,TGTGCCAGCAGCTTGTGGGAGGGCCGAACCTACAATGAGCAGTTCTTC
-,TRBD1,TRBV4-3,TRBJ1-4,CASSQEKSRDRGGKKLFF,TGCGCCAGCAGCCAAGAAAAGTCTCGGGACAGGGGCGGGAAAAAACTGTTTTTT
-,-,TRBV10-3,TRBJ1-5,CATQLGGVNQPQHF,TGTGCCACCCAGCTGGGGGGAGTCAATCAGCCCCAGCATTTT
-,TRBD2,TRBV9,TRBJ2-7,CASSPGTSGLYEQYF,TGTGCCAGCTCGCCAGGGACTAGCGGACTCTACGAGCAGTACTTC
-,-,TRBV28,TRBJ2-7,CASSWEREQYF,TGTGCCAGCAGTTGGGAGCGCGAGCAGTACTTC
-,-,TRBV28,TRBJ2-7,CASSLTGSGLILEQYF,TGTGCCAGCAGTTTAACCGGGAGCGGGCTCATTCTCGAGCAGTACTTC
-,-,TRBV5-6,TRBJ1-1,CASRLDHRKPEAFF,TGTGCCAGCAGATTGGACCATAGAAAACCTGAAGCTTTCTTT
-,TRBD1,TRBV7-9,TRBJ1-2,CASSSPAGTGKHGYTF,TGTGCCAGCAGCTCACCAGCCGGGACAGGGAAACATGGCTACACCTTC
-,TRBD1,TRBV7-9,TRBJ2-3,CASSPESGTGDTDTQYF,TGTGCCAGCAGCCCAGAATCAGGGACAGGGGATACAGATACGCAGTATTTT
once,-,TRBV27,TRBJ1-1,CASSPRVGVTEAFF,TGTGCCAGCAGTCCCCGGGTAGGGGTCACTGAAGCTTTCTTT
-,-,TRBV9,TRBJ2-3,CASSVGGYTDTQYF,TGTGCCAGCAGCGTGGGAGGCTACACAGATACGCAGTATTTT
-,-,TRBV27,TRBJ1-4,CASSPWPGKLFF,TGTGCCAGCAGTCCATGGCCGGGAAAACTGTTTTTT
-,TRBD1,TRBV10-1,TRBJ1-1,CASSESKGQGLEAFF,TGCGCCAGCAGTGAGTCGAAGGGACAGGGGTTGGAAGCTTTCTTT